These 8 T cell receptor beta chains came from one sample sequenced in a study of graft-versus-host responses after intestinal transplantation. Generated by immunoSEQ multiplex PCR, the TCRdb table keeps only in-frame clones and is missing some. The sample lists 80,000 to 100,000 clones; roughly 90% were seen once. Antigens for these TCRs are unknown. This material consisted of unstimulated CD4+ T cells sorted from spleen or lymph node cells, taken before intestinal transplant. The source of these receptors is a human donor who received an intestinal transplant.

This clone was seen just once. The chain has TRBV27 and TRBJ1-2; TRBD1 agrees at 10 bases. V lost 4 bases and J lost 4; bases outside the gene matches: 6. CDR1 and CDR2 (germline): MNHEY, SMNVEV (reference sequence). CDR3 size: 15 residues. The CDR3 DNA reads as TGTGCCAGCAGTTCGAAGGGACAGGGGACCTATGGCTACACCTTC. Translation gives CASSSKGQGTYGYTF.

This chain connects TRBV11-1 to TRBJ1-3, with TRBD1 as a possible D gene (6 bases). Deletions cut 5 bases from V and 4 bases from J, with 18 bases between. The CDR3 runs 16 residues. Germline lookup yields CDR1 SGHAT and CDR2 FQDESV (reference sequence). CDR3 amino acids: CASSTANRAGGNTIYF. In DNA form, the CDR3 reads TGTGCCAGCAGCACCGCGAACAGGGCAGGAGGAAACACCATATATTTT.

The chain carries TRBV6-5 and TRBJ1-2; D gene uncertain. This CDR3 spans 13 amino acids. V lost 8 bases, J lost 2 bases, and 12 bases lay in between. CDR1 is MNHEY and CDR2 is SVGAGI in the germline V gene. CDR3 protein: CASHGRSNYGYTF. The DNA for the CDR3 is TGTGCCAGCCACGGCAGGTCGAACTATGGCTACACCTTC.

This clone was found once. This rearrangement joins TRBV7-3 to TRBJ2-3; D possibly corresponds to TRBD2 (6 bases). The ends were cut back, 2 bases at V and 0 bases at J, with 15 bases in the middle. CDR1 and CDR2 (germline): SGHTA, FQGTGA. CDR3 length: 17 amino acids. The CDR3 region has the DNA TGTGCCAGCAGCTTATGGGGAAGGCGGGGTAGCACAGATACGCAGTATTTT. It codes for CASSLWGRRGSTDTQYF.

This chain links TRBV7-3 with TRBJ2-7; 11 bases match TRBD1. Germline V lookup: CDR1 SGHTA, CDR2 FQGTGA. The CDR3 covers 14 residues. V shed 5 bases, J shed 6 bases, and the junction held 6 bases outside the gene matches. In DNA form, the CDR3 reads TGTGCCAGCAGCCCCGGACAGGGGGCTGGCGAGCAGTACTTC. It is translated as CASSPGQGAGEQYF.

V and J are TRBV2 and TRBJ2-7; D ambiguous. The CDR3 has 14 residues. Germline CDR1 SNHLY, CDR2 FYNNEI. Trimming shortened V by 6 bases and J by 1 base, and 13 bases separated the two germline ends. CDR3 loop: CASRQTTQSYEQYF. CDR3 in DNA: TGTGCCAGCAGACAGACGACACAATCCTACGAGCAGTACTTC.

CDR3 in amino acids: CATSRVGQGADSYNEQFF. The CDR3, as DNA: TGTGCCACCAGCAGAGTCGGACAGGGGGCCGACTCCTACAATGAGCAGTTCTTC. This chain uses TRBV15 with TRBJ2-1; the match to TRBD1 covers 11 bases. J gave up 0 bases and V 1 base, and 5 bases lay outside the gene matches. The CDR3 runs 18 residues. The germline gives CDR1 LNHNV, CDR2 YYDKDF (reference sequence).

The chain links TRBV5-4 to TRBJ2-1; TRBD2 is a possible D gene (5 bases). The V gene lost 4 bases and the J gene lost 5 bases, with 13 bases spanning the gap. The CDR3 contains 14 residues. Germline V gene data show CDR1 as SGHNT and CDR2 as YYREEE (reference sequence). This CDR3 reads CASSLSGGHNEQFF. In DNA form, the CDR3 reads TGTGCCAGCAGCCTCAGCGGCGGCCACAATGAGCAGTTCTTC.